This TCR beta chain is drawn from a study of identical twins. TCRdb re-called the 5' RACE reads through MiXCR, storing one row per CDR3 protein. The sample includes about 470,000 distinct CDR3 sequences, 24% seen only once; the top ten take about 2.9%. These data also featured in a second study, about T cells expressing NK-cell markers. That paper notes: One of the eight sequenced donors was seronegative, whereas the other seven were HCMV-seropositive. These same clonotypes (in several donors) also led the CD3+CD56-NKG2C+ fraction. The study left the HCMV specificity of expanded NKG2C+ T cell clones unresolved.

The specimen sequenced was CD4+ T cells sorted from blood. The origin of this receptor is a woman aged 18-29 years in good health.

The CDR3 protein is CASSFRVSGSSEAFF. The CDR3 nucleotides read TGTGCCAGCAGTTTCAGGGTTTCCGGGTCTTCTGAAGCTTTCTTT. This chain joins TRBV27 and TRBJ1-1, with D perhaps matching TRBD1 (5 bases). The CDR3 consists of 15 residues. V was cut by 3 bases and J by 6 bases, with 17 bases left in between. The germline CDR1 and CDR2 sequences are MNHEY and SMNVEV (reference sequence).